The T cell receptor beta chain under discussion was sequenced for a study of blood T cell repertoires in COVID-19. Study-level information: Material from acute and convalescent COVID-19 was sourced from the United States, Italy and Spain. PBMCs, B-cell-depleted T cells, or T cells provided the cDNA or gDNA that made up the material.

With V trimmed by 4 bases and J by 2 bases, 5 bases remained unmatched. Germline V gene data show CDR1 as KGHSH and CDR2 as LQKENI. The CDR3 is 15 amino acids. The sample holds one count of this clone. Libraries were prepared by immunoSEQ multiplex PCR; TCRdb keeps only in-frame clonotypes and omits some of them. This table holds about 130,000 clones, roughly four fifths found once. Participants spanned ages roughly 18 to 90 years and resided in around 25 US areas. Cohort 3 donors were reported recovered after two negative PCRs, clearance, or symptom resolution. The TCR comes from a man in his thirties or forties who had recovered from COVID-19. J is TRBJ2-5 and V is TRBV18, with 9 bases lining up with TRBD1. The sequencing input was PBMCs or T cells enriched from blood (not recorded which). This CDR3 reads CASSQPGQGQETQYF. Written as DNA, the CDR3 is TGTGCCAGCTCACAACCGGGACAGGGTCAAGAGACCCAGTACTTC.